The present TCR beta chain was sequenced within a study of shared clonotypes between healthy human individuals. Naive CD8 isolation took CD45RO-negative cells positively selected for CCR7 and excluded terminally differentiated effector memory CD45RA+ cells. The germline gives CDR1 MDHEN, CDR2 SYDVKM. The CDR3 covers 14 residues. V lost 2 bases, J lost 0 bases, and 6 bases lay in between. Libraries were prepared by immunoSEQ multiplex PCR; TCRdb keeps only in-frame clonotypes and omits some of them. The repertoire consists of around 1,900,000 clones, with approximately 92% occurring once and the leading ten covering more than 1.5%.

V and J are TRBV28 and TRBJ2-3, with D unresolved. This TCR came from a man aged 18 to 35 in good health. Some clones in this sample may be carry-over from other donors' samples. Input material: naive CD8+ T cells from PBMCs. The CDR3 coding sequence is TGTGCCAGCAGTTTAAGTACTAGCACAGATACGCAGTATTTT. Encoded protein: CASSLSTSTDTQYF.